A single sample is the source of the 14 T cell receptor beta chains below, sequenced in a study of T-cell reconstitution after alpha-beta-depleted transplantation in children. The library targeted TCRbeta and was prepared with unique molecular identifiers. TCRdb re-derived calls from the PCR reads in MiXCR, one entry per CDR3 protein. Of hundreds of thousands of distinct CDR3 sequences listed, 10% to 15% were seen once; the top ten hold approximately 2.1%. The input for sequencing was PBMCs, mostly from graft donor cells, taken 360 days after TCRalphabeta/CD19-depleted stem cell transplant. These receptor sequences come from a male patient younger than 18 who had a stem cell transplant for acute myeloid leukemia, so the T cells may come from the graft donor.

V is TRBV7-6 and J is TRBJ1-6; 7 positions match TRBD1. The CDR3 is 15 residues long. Trimming at V came to 5 bases and at J to 7 bases, leaving 8 bases not matched to a gene. Germline CDR1 is SGHVS and CDR2 is FNYEAQ. The CDR3 spells CASSPVGTENSPLHF. CDR3 nucleotide sequence: TGTGCCAGCAGCCCGGTGGGGACAGAAAATTCACCCCTCCACTTT.

The J gene is TRBJ2-1, the V gene TRBV20-1; 12 nucleotides align to TRBD2. With 6 bases clipped from V and 3 bases from J, the junction kept 9 bases outside the gene matches. There are 16 residues in the CDR3. In germline, CDR1 is DFQATT, CDR2 SNEGSKA (reference sequence). The CDR3 protein is CSAILAGGSFYNEQFF. CDR3 bases: TGCAGTGCCATACTAGCGGGAGGATCCTTCTACAATGAGCAGTTCTTC.

The chain is built from TRBV4-2 and TRBJ2-1; D is perhaps TRBD2 (7 bases). V lost 0 bases to trimming and J lost 4 bases, with 13 bases between them. The CDR3 is made up of 16 amino acids. Germline values: CDR1 LGHNA, CDR2 YNFKEQ. CDR3 amino acids: CASSQEAGAPYNEQFF. The CDR3 DNA is TGTGCCAGCAGCCAAGAGGCGGGGGCCCCATACAATGAGCAGTTCTTC.

This clonotype was recorded a few times. The chain's CDR3 is CASSGVSGLGGTDTQYF. The CDR3 nucleotides read TGTGCCAGCAGTGGGGTTTCGGGACTAGGCGGCACAGATACGCAGTATTTT. This chain links TRBV28 with TRBJ2-3, with TRBD2 matching over 8 bases. Trimming cost V 5 bases and J 1 base; bases outside gene matches: 11. The CDR3 spans 17 residues. CDR1 is MDHEN and CDR2 is SYDVKM in the germline V gene.

This clonotype was found a few times. CDR3 DNA sequence: TGTGCCAGCAGTTTCGGCGGCTTTGCGGGAGGACTCACTAATTGGCCGTTCTTC. Residues: CASSFGGFAGGLTNWPFF. This sequence joins TRBV28 and TRBJ2-1, with 8 bases fitting TRBD2. The CDR3 contains 18 residues. CDR1 and CDR2 from the germline V gene are MDHEN and SYDVKM. The ends lost 3 bases at V and 15 bases at J; junction bases unmatched: 25.

The rearrangement links TRBV7-3 to TRBJ2-1; TRBD2 matches at 7 bases. The junction had 12 bases not matched to a gene; V was cut back by 5 bases and J by 8 bases. From germline, CDR1 is SGHTA and CDR2 FQGTGA. The CDR3 is made up of 15 amino acids. CDR3 coding DNA: TGTGCCAGCAGCGACCCGGGACTACCTTTCGATGAGCAGTTCTTC. Translation gives CASSDPGLPFDEQFF.

This clonotype was recorded only once. This rearrangement joins TRBV20-1 to TRBJ2-1, with 10 bases fitting TRBD2. CDR1 is DFQATT, CDR2 SNEGSKA, per germline (reference sequence). The CDR3 runs 15 residues. V was clipped by 1 base and J by 7 bases; unmatched bases: 7. The CDR3 loop is CSARGGSGRWNEQFF. The DNA for the CDR3 is TGCAGTGCTAGAGGTGGTAGCGGGAGGTGGAATGAGCAGTTCTTC.

Only a few counts were recorded for this clonotype. V and J are TRBV28 and TRBJ1-6; no definite D call. The CDR3 has 13 amino acids. CDR1 is MDHEN, CDR2 SYDVKM, per germline. The V end was cut by 2 bases, the J end by 8 bases, with 7 bases between. Here the CDR3 reads CASSLNQDSPLHF. The CDR3 region has the DNA TGTGCCAGCAGTTTAAACCAAGATTCACCCCTCCACTTT.

This clonotype was detected ten times or more. J is TRBJ2-7 and V is TRBV24-1, with TRBD2 matching over 10 bases. The CDR3 totals 16 residues. Germline assignment: CDR1 KGHDR and CDR2 SFDVKD. V lost 3 bases and J lost 6; bases outside the gene matches: 10. CDR3 protein: CATSDPLRGLASEQYF. The CDR3 DNA reads TGTGCCACCAGTGATCCACTCAGGGGACTAGCGTCCGAGCAGTACTTC.

This clonotype was found many times. The chain employs TRBV12-3 or TRBV12-4 and TRBJ2-5; D may be TRBD1 (5 bases). V was pared by 7 bases and J by 1 base, with 10 bases between. This CDR3 comprises 13 residues. CDR3 loop: CASTPTVQETQYF. The CDR3 DNA reads TGTGCCAGCACCCCGACAGTCCAAGAGACCCAGTACTTC.

There are a few counts of this clonotype. The chain employs TRBV7-2 and TRBJ2-7; perhaps D is TRBD1 or TRBD2 (6 bases each). CDR1 is SGHTA and CDR2 is FQGNSA in the germline V gene. The CDR3 is made up of 14 amino acids. V lost 1 base to trimming and J lost 12 bases, with 19 bases between them. CDR3 sequence (DNA): TGTGCCAGCAGCTTAGTCTCCAGCGGAGGGGGTCCGTACTTC. This encodes CASSLVSSGGGPYF.

Only a few counts were recorded for this clonotype. This chain uses TRBV20-1 with TRBJ2-7; no clear D. Germline V CDR1 and CDR2: DFQATT, SNEGSKA (reference sequence). The length of the CDR3 is 14 residues. Between the trimmed V and J ends, which lost 5 bases and 1 base, there was a span of 15 bases. The CDR3 coding sequence is TGCAGTGCTCGCCCCCCGAGGCAATCCTACGAGCAGTACTTC. This encodes CSARPPRQSYEQYF.

The chain employs TRBV7-6 and TRBJ2-1; D might be TRBD1 (6 bases). CDR1 is SGHVS and CDR2 is FNYEAQ in the germline V gene. Deletions cut 2 bases from V and 7 bases from J, with 12 bases between. This CDR3 has 14 residues. Here the CDR3 reads CASSLIYRVNEQFF. The CDR3 nucleotides are TGTGCCAGCAGCTTAATCTACAGGGTGAATGAGCAGTTCTTC.

This clonotype has at least ten counts. The chain joins TRBV5-1 to TRBJ2-1, with a tentative D call TRBD1 (6 bases). From germline, CDR1 is SGHRS and CDR2 YFSETQ. The CDR3 sequence is 13 residues long. Trimming stripped 2 bases from V and 7 bases from J, with 10 bases between. The CDR3 DNA reads TGCGCCAGCAGCTTATACAGGGTTAATGAGCAGTTCTTC. Translating gives CASSLYRVNEQFF.